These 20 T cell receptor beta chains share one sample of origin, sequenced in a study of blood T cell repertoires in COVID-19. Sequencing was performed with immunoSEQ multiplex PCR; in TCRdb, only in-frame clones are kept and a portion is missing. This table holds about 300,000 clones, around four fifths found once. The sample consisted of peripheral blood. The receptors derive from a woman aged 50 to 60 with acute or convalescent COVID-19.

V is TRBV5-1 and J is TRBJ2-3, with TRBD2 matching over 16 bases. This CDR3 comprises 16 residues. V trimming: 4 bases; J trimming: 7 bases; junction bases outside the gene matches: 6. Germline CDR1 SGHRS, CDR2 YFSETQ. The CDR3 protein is CASSTSGLAGGYTQYF. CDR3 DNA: TGCGCCAGCAGCACCTCGGGACTAGCGGGGGGGTATACGCAGTATTTT.

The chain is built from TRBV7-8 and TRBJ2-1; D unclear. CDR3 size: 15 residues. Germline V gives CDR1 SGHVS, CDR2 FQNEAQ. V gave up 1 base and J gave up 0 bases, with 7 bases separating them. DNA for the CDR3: TGTGCCAGCAGCTTAGATAACTTCTCCTACAATGAGCAGTTCTTC. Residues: CASSLDNFSYNEQFF.

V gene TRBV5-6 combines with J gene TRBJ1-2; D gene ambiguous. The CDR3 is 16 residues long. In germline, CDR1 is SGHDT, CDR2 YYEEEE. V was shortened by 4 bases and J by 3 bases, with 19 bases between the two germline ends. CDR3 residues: CASSPSNARGYYGYTF. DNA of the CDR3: TGTGCCAGCAGCCCCTCAAACGCCCGGGGATACTATGGCTACACCTTC.

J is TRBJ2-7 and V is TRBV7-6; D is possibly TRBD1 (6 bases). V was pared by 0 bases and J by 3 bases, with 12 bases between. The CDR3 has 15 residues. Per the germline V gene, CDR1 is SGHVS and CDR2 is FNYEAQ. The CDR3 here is CASSLAAGEVYEQYF. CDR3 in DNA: TGTGCCAGCAGCTTAGCGGCAGGGGAAGTCTACGAGCAGTACTTC.

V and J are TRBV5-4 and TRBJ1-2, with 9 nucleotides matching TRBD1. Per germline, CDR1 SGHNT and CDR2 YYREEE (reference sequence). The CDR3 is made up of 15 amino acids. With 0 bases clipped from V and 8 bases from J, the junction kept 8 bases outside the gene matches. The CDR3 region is CASSLALTGGEGYTF. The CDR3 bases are TGTGCCAGCAGCTTGGCATTAACAGGGGGCGAGGGCTACACCTTC.

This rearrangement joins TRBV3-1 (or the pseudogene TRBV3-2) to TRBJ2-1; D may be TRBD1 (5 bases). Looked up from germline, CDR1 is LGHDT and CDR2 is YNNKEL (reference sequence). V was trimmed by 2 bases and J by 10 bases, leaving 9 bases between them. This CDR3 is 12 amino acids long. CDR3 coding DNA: TGTGCCAGCAGCCAACTGGGGCGCGAGCAGTTCTTC. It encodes CASSQLGREQFF.

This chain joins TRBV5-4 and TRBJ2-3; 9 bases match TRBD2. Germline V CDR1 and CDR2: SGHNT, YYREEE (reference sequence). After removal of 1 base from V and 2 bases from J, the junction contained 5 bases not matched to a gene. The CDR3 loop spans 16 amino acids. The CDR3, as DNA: TGTGCCAGCAGCTTGAAGGCGGGGGGGCCCACAGATACGCAGTATTTT. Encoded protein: CASSLKAGGPTDTQYF.

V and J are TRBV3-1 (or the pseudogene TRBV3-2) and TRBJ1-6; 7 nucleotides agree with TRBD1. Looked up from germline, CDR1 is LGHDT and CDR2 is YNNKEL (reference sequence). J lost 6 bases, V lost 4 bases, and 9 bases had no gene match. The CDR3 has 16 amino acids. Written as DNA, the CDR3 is TGTGCCAGCAGCCTCGTCCTGGACAGGACTAATTCACCCCTCCACTTT. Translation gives CASSLVLDRTNSPLHF.

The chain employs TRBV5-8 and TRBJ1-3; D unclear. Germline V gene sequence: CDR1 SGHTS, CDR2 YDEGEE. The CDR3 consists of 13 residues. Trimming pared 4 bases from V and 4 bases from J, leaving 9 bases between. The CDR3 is CASSLSWGNTIYF. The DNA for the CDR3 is TGTGCCAGCAGCCTAAGTTGGGGAAACACCATATATTTT.

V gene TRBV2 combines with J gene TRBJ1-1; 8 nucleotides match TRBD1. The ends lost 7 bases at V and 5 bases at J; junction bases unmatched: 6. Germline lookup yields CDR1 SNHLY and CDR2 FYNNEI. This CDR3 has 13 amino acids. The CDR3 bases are TGTGCCAGCACCGGACAGGGTGAGACTGAAGCTTTCTTT. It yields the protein CASTGQGETEAFF.

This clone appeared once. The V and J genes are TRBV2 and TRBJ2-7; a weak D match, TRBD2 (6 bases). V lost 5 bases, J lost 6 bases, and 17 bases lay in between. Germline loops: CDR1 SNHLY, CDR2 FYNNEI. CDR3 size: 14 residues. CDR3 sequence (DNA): TGTGCCAGCAGTATATGGGGGGACTCCCTCGAGCAGTACTTC. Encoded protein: CASSIWGDSLEQYF.

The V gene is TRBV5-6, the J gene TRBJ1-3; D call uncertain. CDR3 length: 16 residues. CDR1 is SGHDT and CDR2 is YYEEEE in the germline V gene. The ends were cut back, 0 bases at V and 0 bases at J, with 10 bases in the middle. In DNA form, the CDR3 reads TGTGCCAGCAGCTTGGCCCAGGTTCGCTCTGGAAACACCATATATTTT. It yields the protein CASSLAQVRSGNTIYF.

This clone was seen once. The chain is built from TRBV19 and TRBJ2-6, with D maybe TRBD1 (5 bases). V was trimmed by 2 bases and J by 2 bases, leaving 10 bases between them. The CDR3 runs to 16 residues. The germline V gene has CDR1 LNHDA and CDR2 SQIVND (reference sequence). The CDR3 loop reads CASSIQGEAGANVLTF. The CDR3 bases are TGTGCCAGTAGTATACAAGGGGAAGCTGGGGCCAACGTCCTGACTTTC.

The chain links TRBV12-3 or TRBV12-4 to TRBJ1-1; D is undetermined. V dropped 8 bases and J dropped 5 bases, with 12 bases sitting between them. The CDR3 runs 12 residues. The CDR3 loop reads CASRREETEAFF. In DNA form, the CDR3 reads TGTGCCAGCCGCCGCGAGGAAACTGAAGCTTTCTTT.

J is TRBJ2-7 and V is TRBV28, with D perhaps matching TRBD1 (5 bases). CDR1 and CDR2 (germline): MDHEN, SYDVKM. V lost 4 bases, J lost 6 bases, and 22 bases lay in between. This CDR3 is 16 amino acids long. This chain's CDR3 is CASSYPLSAGIGEQYV. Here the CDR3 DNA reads TGTGCCAGCAGTTACCCCCTCTCGGCAGGGATCGGCGAGCAGTACGTC.

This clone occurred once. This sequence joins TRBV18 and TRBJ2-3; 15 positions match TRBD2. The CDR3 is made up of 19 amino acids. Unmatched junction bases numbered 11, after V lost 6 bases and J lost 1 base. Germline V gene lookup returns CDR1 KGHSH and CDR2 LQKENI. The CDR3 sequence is CASSLGTSGGSLRTDTQYF. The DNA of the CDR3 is TGTGCCAGCTCCCTGGGGACTAGCGGGGGGTCTCTCCGCACAGATACGCAGTATTTT.

CDR3: CSASSGQGAEETQYF. The CDR3 bases are TGCAGTGCTAGTTCGGGACAGGGGGCAGAAGAGACCCAGTACTTC. The chain couples TRBV20-1 to TRBJ2-5; 12 bases align to TRBD1. In germline, CDR1 is DFQATT, CDR2 SNEGSKA (reference sequence). V lost 3 bases to trimming and J lost 3 bases; unmatched junction nucleotides: 5. The CDR3 covers 15 residues.

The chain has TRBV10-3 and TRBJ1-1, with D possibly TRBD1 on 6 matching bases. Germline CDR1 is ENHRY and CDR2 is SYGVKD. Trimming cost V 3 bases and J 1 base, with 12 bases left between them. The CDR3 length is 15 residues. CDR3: CAISDPQGSNTEAFF. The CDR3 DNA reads TGTGCCATCAGTGACCCCCAGGGGTCGAACACTGAAGCTTTCTTT.

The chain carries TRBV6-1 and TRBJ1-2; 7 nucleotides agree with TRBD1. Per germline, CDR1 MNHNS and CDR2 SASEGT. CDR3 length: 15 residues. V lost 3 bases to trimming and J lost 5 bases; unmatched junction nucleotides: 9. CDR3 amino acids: CASSDHGTASYGYTF. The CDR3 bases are TGTGCCAGCAGTGACCACGGGACAGCTTCTTATGGCTACACCTTC.

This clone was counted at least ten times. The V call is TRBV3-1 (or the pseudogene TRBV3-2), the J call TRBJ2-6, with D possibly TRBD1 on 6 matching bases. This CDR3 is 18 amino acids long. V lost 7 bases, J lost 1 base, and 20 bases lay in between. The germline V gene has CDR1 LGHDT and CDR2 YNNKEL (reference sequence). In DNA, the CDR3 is TGTGCCAGCACCTCGGCGGTTGGGGGCCGGTCTGGGGCCAACGTCCTGACTTTC. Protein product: CASTSAVGGRSGANVLTF.